This section outlines one TCR beta chain sequence together with its context. Its target is not known. Via MiXCR, TCRdb re-called the 5' RACE reads, giving one row per CDR3 protein. The table lists a few hundred thousand distinct CDR3 sequences, 20% to 30% of them singletons. V was pared by 2 bases and J by 5 bases, with 12 bases of the junction left unmatched. Per germline, CDR1 SGHTS and CDR2 YDEGEE. CDR3 length: 17 amino acids. This record comes from a study of CD8 T cells in ankylosing spondylitis. Study results and limitations: Enrichment of disease-linked clones was reportedly significant in matched ankylosing spondylitis synovial fluid.

This sequence joins TRBV5-8 and TRBJ2-5; 10 bases agree with TRBD1. Source material: blood, either unsorted or a sorted T cell fraction (not recorded which). The receptor comes from a male donor with ankylosing spondylitis or in good health (not recorded which). The CDR3, as DNA: TGTGCCAGCAGCTTAACCGGGACAGGGGTATTCGGGGAGACCCAGTACTTC. This sequence encodes CASSLTGTGVFGETQYF.